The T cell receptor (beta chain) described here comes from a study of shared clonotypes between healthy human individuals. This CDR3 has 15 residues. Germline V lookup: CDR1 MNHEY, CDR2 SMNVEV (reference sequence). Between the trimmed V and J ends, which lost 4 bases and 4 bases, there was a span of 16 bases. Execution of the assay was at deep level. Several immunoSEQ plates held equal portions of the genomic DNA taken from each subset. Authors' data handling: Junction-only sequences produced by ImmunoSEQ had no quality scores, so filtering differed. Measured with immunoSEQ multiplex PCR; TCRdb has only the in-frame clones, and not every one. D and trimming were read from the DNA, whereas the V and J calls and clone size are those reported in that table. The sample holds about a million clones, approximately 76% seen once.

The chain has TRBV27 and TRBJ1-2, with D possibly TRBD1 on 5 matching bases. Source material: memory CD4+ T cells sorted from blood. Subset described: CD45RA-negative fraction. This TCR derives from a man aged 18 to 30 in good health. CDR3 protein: CASSSQPQGTYGYTF. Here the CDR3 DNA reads TGTGCCAGCAGTTCACAGCCCCAGGGAACCTATGGCTACACCTTC.